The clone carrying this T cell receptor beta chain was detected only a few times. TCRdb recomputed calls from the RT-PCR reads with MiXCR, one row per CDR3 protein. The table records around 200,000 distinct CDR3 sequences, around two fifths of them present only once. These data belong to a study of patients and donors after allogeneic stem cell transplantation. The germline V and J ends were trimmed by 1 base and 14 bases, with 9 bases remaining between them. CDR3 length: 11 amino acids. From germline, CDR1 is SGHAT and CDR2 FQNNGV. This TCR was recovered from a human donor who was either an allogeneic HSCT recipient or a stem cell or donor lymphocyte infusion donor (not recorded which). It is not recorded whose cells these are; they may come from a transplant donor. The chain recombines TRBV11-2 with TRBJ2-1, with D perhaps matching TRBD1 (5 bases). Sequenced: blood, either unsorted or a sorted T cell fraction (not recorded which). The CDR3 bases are TGTGCCAGCAGCTTAGGTGTACAGGAGTTCTTC. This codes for CASSLGVQEFF.